Below are 11 T cell receptor beta chains sequenced from a single sample in a study of low-dose radiotherapy and immunotherapy resistance in tumors. Gene-specific TRAV and TRBV primers were used for first-strand cDNA, covering alpha and beta chains. Both a constant-region primer and a V-primer adapter served to amplify TCRs across roughly 22 PCR cycles. TCRdb fed the reads into MiXCR, producing one record per CDR3 protein. The table includes some 13,000 distinct CDR3 sequences, 75% detected once. These receptors were collected from a human donor with advanced metastatic prostate, ovarian, gallbladder or colorectal cancer (not recorded which). This table probably holds off-target reads from a library built for another chain.

The rearrangement uses TRBV18 and TRBJ2-3; a possible D gene is TRBD2 (5 bases). CDR1 and CDR2 (germline): KGHSH, LQKENI. The CDR3 sequence is 13 residues long. The ends were cut back, 6 bases at V and 2 bases at J, with 9 bases in the middle. The CDR3 DNA sequence: TGTGCCAGCTCGGGCGGGCTCACAGATACGCAGTATTTT. It yields the protein CASSGGLTDTQYF.

The V and J genes are TRBV12-2 and TRBJ1-5; the D call in the table, TRBD1, was not verified against the DNA. TRBV12-2 is flagged as a pseudogene. This CDR3 region has 18 residues. Here the CDR3 reads CASRLGSDKGGNNQPQHF. The CDR3 nucleotides are TGTGCAAGTCGCTTAGGCTCAGACAAAGGGGGGAACAATCAGCCCCAGCATTTT.

The rearrangement joins TRBV4-2 to TRBJ2-7; 14 bases align to TRBD2. Per germline, CDR1 LGHNA and CDR2 YNFKEQ. The CDR3 runs to 17 residues. V was pared by 4 bases and J by 1 base, with 6 bases of the junction left unmatched. The CDR3 sequence: CASSPTSGGAVSYEQYF. Written as DNA, the CDR3 is TGTGCCAGCAGCCCGACTAGCGGGGGGGCCGTGTCCTACGAGCAGTACTTC.

The chain employs TRBV4-2 and TRBJ2-7, with 7 bases that match TRBD1. This CDR3 is 15 amino acids long. V lost 1 base to trimming and J lost 1 base; unmatched junction nucleotides: 4. Germline V CDR1 and CDR2: LGHNA, YNFKEQ. The CDR3 DNA reads as TGTGCCAGCAGCCAAGGGATGGACAGGTCCTACGAGCAGTACTTC. Protein product: CASSQGMDRSYEQYF.

This CDR3 is CASSHQRRGAPGYTF. As DNA, the CDR3 is TGTGCCAGCAGCCACCAACGTCGGGGGGCGCCGGGCTACACCTTC. The rearrangement links TRBV13 to TRBJ1-2; D may be TRBD1 (6 bases). Trimming stripped 5 bases from V and 8 bases from J, with 21 bases between. This CDR3 has 15 residues. CDR1 and CDR2 from the germline V gene are PRHDT and FYEKMQ (reference sequence).

The chain uses TRBV3-1 and TRBJ2-2, with D unclear. The V and J ends lost 3 bases and 3 bases respectively, with 8 bases between them. Germline V gene sequence: CDR1 LGHDT, CDR2 YNNKEL (reference sequence). There are 14 residues in the CDR3. The CDR3 protein is CASSHPADTGELFF. CDR3 nucleotide sequence: TGTGCCAGCAGCCACCCCGCCGACACCGGGGAGCTGTTTTTT.

The chain couples TRBV14 to TRBJ1-6, with TRBD1 matching over 8 bases. The J segment lost 10 bases and the V segment lost 2 bases, leaving 4 bases of the junction unmatched. The CDR3 extends over 14 amino acids. The V gene's germline CDR1 is SGHDN and CDR2 FVKESK. The CDR3 coding sequence is TGTGCCAGCAGCCAACGGACAGGGAGGTCACCCCTCCACTTT. Translated, it gives CASSQRTGRSPLHF.

The chain uses TRBV18 and TRBJ2-3; 8 nucleotides line up with TRBD2. The CDR3 loop spans 18 amino acids. Germline CDR1 is KGHSH and CDR2 is LQKENI. The V gene end was trimmed by 2 bases and the J gene end by 1 base; junction bases not matched to a gene: 11. The CDR3 is CASSPSWSGGRGTDTQYF. The CDR3 nucleotides are TGTGCCAGCTCACCATCCTGGAGCGGGGGCCGTGGCACAGATACGCAGTATTTT.

The chain has TRBV14 and TRBJ1-5; D call uncertain. Trimming removed 4 bases at V and 4 bases at J, with 8 bases between. The CDR3 is made up of 13 amino acids. In germline, CDR1 is SGHDN, CDR2 FVKESK. The CDR3 DNA reads TGTGCCAGCAGCCGTTCAGCGAATCAGCCCCAGCATTTT. Residues: CASSRSANQPQHF.

V is TRBV7-2 and J is TRBJ2-3; 9 nucleotides match TRBD2. Germline assignment: CDR1 SGHTA and CDR2 FQGNSA. J was trimmed by 5 bases and V by 2 bases; bases with no gene match: 8. The CDR3 totals 16 residues. The DNA for the CDR3 is TGTGCCAGCAGCTTACAAGTAGCGGGGGCGAAAGATACGCAGTATTTT. Protein: CASSLQVAGAKDTQYF.

This clonotype was counted only a few times. The rearrangement joins TRBV5-6 to TRBJ2-6; TRBD1 matches at 8 bases. The trim removed 0 bases at V and 1 base at J, leaving 6 bases unmatched. Germline assignment: CDR1 SGHDT and CDR2 YYEEEE. This CDR3 is 18 amino acids long. The CDR3: CASSLGGTGTSGANVLTF. The CDR3 DNA sequence: TGTGCCAGCAGCTTGGGTGGGACAGGAACATCTGGGGCCAACGTCCTGACTTTC.